Detailed here is one T cell receptor beta chain. These data belong to a study of technical replicates of blood from several donors. Assay: immunoSEQ multiplex PCR; the TCRdb copy retains only in-frame clones and omits some. The sample holds fewer than 85,000 clones, 92% seen once. The germline V gene has CDR1 MDHEN and CDR2 SYDVKM. There are 14 residues in the CDR3. With V trimmed by 3 bases and J by 7 bases, 6 bases remained unmatched. The sequenced sample consisted of T cells isolated from PBMCs. This chain links TRBV28 with TRBJ2-1; 7 nucleotides match TRBD1. This clonotype originated in a human donor in good health. The CDR3 reads CASSFLDRINEQFF. The CDR3, as DNA: TGTGCCAGCAGTTTTCTGGACAGGATTAATGAGCAGTTCTTC.